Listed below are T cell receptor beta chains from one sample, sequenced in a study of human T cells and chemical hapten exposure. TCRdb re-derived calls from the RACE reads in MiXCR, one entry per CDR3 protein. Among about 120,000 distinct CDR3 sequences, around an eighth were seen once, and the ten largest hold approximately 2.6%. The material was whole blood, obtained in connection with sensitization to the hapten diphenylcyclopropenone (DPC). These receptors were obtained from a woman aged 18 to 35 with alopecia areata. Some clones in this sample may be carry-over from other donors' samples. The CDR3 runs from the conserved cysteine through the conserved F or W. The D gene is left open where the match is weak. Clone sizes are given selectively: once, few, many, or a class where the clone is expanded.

CDR3nt: TGTGCCAGCAGCTTAGGAGCGGGGTTGGGGAATGAGCAGTTCTTC
CDR3aa: CASSLGAGLGNEQFF
v_gene: TRBV7-6
j_gene: TRBJ2-1
abundance: -
d_gene: TRBD2

CDR3nt: TGTGCCAGCAGTTACCGGGGGGGAGCAGATACGCAGTATTTT
CDR3aa: CASSYRGGADTQYF
v_gene: TRBV6-6
j_gene: TRBJ2-3
abundance: -
d_gene: TRBD2

CDR3nt: TGTGCCAGCAGCCGACTACTATCTGGGGCCAACGTCCTGACTTTC
CDR3aa: CASSRLLSGANVLTF
v_gene: TRBV12-3/TRBV12-4
j_gene: TRBJ2-6
abundance: few
d_gene: -

CDR3nt: TGTGCCAGCAGCTTCCGGACCGAGCAGTACTTC
CDR3aa: CASSFRTEQYF
v_gene: TRBV7-9
j_gene: TRBJ2-7
abundance: few
d_gene: -

CDR3nt: TGCAGTGCAGAGGAACAGGGGGCTGTCTATGGCTACACCTTC
CDR3aa: CSAEEQGAVYGYTF
v_gene: TRBV20-1
j_gene: TRBJ1-2
abundance: many
d_gene: TRBD1

CDR3nt: TGCGCCAGCAGCCAAGATCCCCACAGTACCTCCTACGAGCAGTACTTC
CDR3aa: CASSQDPHSTSYEQYF
v_gene: TRBV4-3
j_gene: TRBJ2-7
abundance: few
d_gene: -

CDR3nt: TGCAGCGCACTTCCATCGGGTTACACTGAAGCTTTCTTT
CDR3aa: CSALPSGYTEAFF
v_gene: TRBV29-1
j_gene: TRBJ1-1
abundance: many
d_gene: -

CDR3nt: TGTGCCAGCTCCCCCGCACTGGGGGGGGTTGAAGCTTTCTTT
CDR3aa: CASSPALGGVEAFF
v_gene: TRBV7-2
j_gene: TRBJ1-1
abundance: few
d_gene: -

CDR3nt: TGTGCCAGCAGCAAAGAGGGCGGTCCGAGGAGCTCCTACGAGCAGTACTTC
CDR3aa: CASSKEGGPRSSYEQYF
v_gene: TRBV21-1
j_gene: TRBJ2-7
abundance: -
d_gene: -

CDR3nt: TGTGCCAGCAGTTCTCCCGGACGACACTCTGGAAACACCATATATTTT
CDR3aa: CASSSPGRHSGNTIYF
v_gene: TRBV7-2
j_gene: TRBJ1-3
abundance: -
d_gene: -

CDR3nt: TGTGCCAGCAGTTTATCACTAGCGGGGGCTCGGGATACGCACTATTTT
CDR3aa: CASSLSLAGARDTHYF
v_gene: TRBV28
j_gene: TRBJ2-3
abundance: -
d_gene: TRBD2

CDR3nt: TGCGCCAGCAGCTTAACGACAGGGAATACTGAAGCTTTCTTT
CDR3aa: CASSLTTGNTEAFF
v_gene: TRBV5-1
j_gene: TRBJ1-1
abundance: few
d_gene: TRBD1

CDR3nt: TGTGCCAGCAGCTTATCAGATAGCTCCTACAATGAGCAGTTCTTC
CDR3aa: CASSLSDSSYNEQFF
v_gene: TRBV11-2
j_gene: TRBJ2-1
abundance: -
d_gene: -

CDR3nt: TGTGCCAGTAGTATTGCCATTACAGGGGACGAGCAGTACTTC
CDR3aa: CASSIAITGDEQYF
v_gene: TRBV19
j_gene: TRBJ2-7
abundance: -
d_gene: TRBD1

CDR3nt: TGTGCCAGCAGCTTCCCACAGGGGCCATCCGCCTACGAGCAGTACTTC
CDR3aa: CASSFPQGPSAYEQYF
v_gene: TRBV7-9
j_gene: TRBJ2-7
abundance: few
d_gene: TRBD1

CDR3nt: TGCAGTGCTAGCGGGCTAAGCTCCCTCTACGAGCAGTACTTC
CDR3aa: CSASGLSSLYEQYF
v_gene: TRBV20-1
j_gene: TRBJ2-7
abundance: many
d_gene: -

CDR3nt: TGTGCCAGCTCACCACAGGGTTTTTCAAGCAATCAGCCCCAGCATTTT
CDR3aa: CASSPQGFSSNQPQHF
v_gene: TRBV18
j_gene: TRBJ1-5
abundance: many
d_gene: -

CDR3nt: TGTGCCAGCTCCCCGGGACGGAGCAATCAGCCCCAGCATTTT
CDR3aa: CASSPGRSNQPQHF
v_gene: TRBV18
j_gene: TRBJ1-5
abundance: many
d_gene: -

CDR3nt: TGTGCCAGTAGTGTTGGATTGAGCACAGATACGCAGTATTTT
CDR3aa: CASSVGLSTDTQYF
v_gene: TRBV19
j_gene: TRBJ2-3
abundance: once
d_gene: -

CDR3nt: TGTGCCAGCAGCATGAAAGAAAACTACGAGCAGTACTTC
CDR3aa: CASSMKENYEQYF
v_gene: TRBV6-6
j_gene: TRBJ2-7
abundance: few
d_gene: -

CDR3nt: TGTGCCAGCAGCGCCCGAGGCACGGCAAACACTGAAGCTTTCTTT
CDR3aa: CASSARGTANTEAFF
v_gene: TRBV5-5
j_gene: TRBJ1-1
abundance: few
d_gene: -

CDR3nt: TGCAGTGCTAGAGAGGTCGCTAGGGTGTACAATGAGCAGTTCTTC
CDR3aa: CSAREVARVYNEQFF
v_gene: TRBV20-1
j_gene: TRBJ2-1
abundance: -
d_gene: -

CDR3nt: TGTGCCAGCAGCGTGTGGGGTAAGAATTCACCCCTCCACTTT
CDR3aa: CASSVWGKNSPLHF
v_gene: TRBV7-2
j_gene: TRBJ1-6
abundance: -
d_gene: -

CDR3nt: TGTGCCAGCACCTTTCCCAATCCGGGACAGGGGCCGAACACTGAAGCTTTCTTT
CDR3aa: CASTFPNPGQGPNTEAFF
v_gene: TRBV7-9
j_gene: TRBJ1-1
abundance: few
d_gene: TRBD1

CDR3nt: TGCTTCGGGACAGGGGACTACGAGCAGTACTTC
CDR3aa: CFGTGDYEQYF
v_gene: TRBV20-1
j_gene: TRBJ2-7
abundance: many
d_gene: TRBD1

CDR3nt: TGTGCCAGCAGTCAATCTAGCGGGGCGAGCTCCTACAATGAGCAGTTCTTC
CDR3aa: CASSQSSGASSYNEQFF
v_gene: TRBV7-6
j_gene: TRBJ2-1
abundance: few
d_gene: TRBD2

CDR3nt: TGTGCCAGCAGCGGGAGGTTTGAGGAGACCCAGTACTTC
CDR3aa: CASSGRFEETQYF
v_gene: TRBV7-2
j_gene: TRBJ2-5
abundance: few
d_gene: -

CDR3nt: TGCGCCAGCAGCCCCAGCCATAGGGGAGAAGGTCAGCCCCAGCATTTT
CDR3aa: CASSPSHRGEGQPQHF
v_gene: TRBV5-1
j_gene: TRBJ1-5
abundance: few
d_gene: -

CDR3nt: TGTGCCAGCAGTTGGTTAAGGGGGACTAACTATGGCTACACCTTC
CDR3aa: CASSWLRGTNYGYTF
v_gene: TRBV2
j_gene: TRBJ1-2
abundance: few
d_gene: -

CDR3nt: TGTGCCATCAGTGACCCATCAGGGAACTATGGCTACACCTTC
CDR3aa: CAISDPSGNYGYTF
v_gene: TRBV10-3
j_gene: TRBJ1-2
abundance: -
d_gene: -

CDR3nt: TGTGCCATCAGTGAGACAGGACAGGGGGCGTACGAGCAGTACTTC
CDR3aa: CAISETGQGAYEQYF
v_gene: TRBV10-3
j_gene: TRBJ2-7
abundance: few
d_gene: TRBD1

CDR3nt: TGTGCCAGCAGTTCCCGGATCCGGGGTTATAGCAATCAGCCCCAGCATTTT
CDR3aa: CASSSRIRGYSNQPQHF
v_gene: TRBV12-3/TRBV12-4
j_gene: TRBJ1-5
abundance: -
d_gene: -

CDR3nt: TGTGCCAGCAGCCCCGACAGCTTAGCTAACTATGGCTACACCTTC
CDR3aa: CASSPDSLANYGYTF
v_gene: TRBV7-6
j_gene: TRBJ1-2
abundance: -
d_gene: -

CDR3nt: TGTGCCAGCAGTTTAGGCCCAATGTCCACAGATACGCAGTATTTT
CDR3aa: CASSLGPMSTDTQYF
v_gene: TRBV12-3/TRBV12-4
j_gene: TRBJ2-3
abundance: few
d_gene: -

CDR3nt: TGCAGTGCTAGACAGGACAGGGGGCAGAGTTCACCCCTCCACTTT
CDR3aa: CSARQDRGQSSPLHF
v_gene: TRBV20-1
j_gene: TRBJ1-6
abundance: -
d_gene: TRBD1

CDR3nt: TGCGCCAGCAATGTCCTAGCTCCCTCCTACAATGAGCAGTTCTTC
CDR3aa: CASNVLAPSYNEQFF
v_gene: TRBV4-3
j_gene: TRBJ2-1
abundance: -
d_gene: -

CDR3nt: TGTGCCAGCAGAACCCCAGGGGTTACTGAAGCTTTCTTT
CDR3aa: CASRTPGVTEAFF
v_gene: TRBV6-2/TRBV6-3
j_gene: TRBJ1-1
abundance: few
d_gene: -

CDR3nt: TGTGCCAGCAGCTTAGGACAGGCGATTCAGCCCCAGCATTTT
CDR3aa: CASSLGQAIQPQHF
v_gene: TRBV7-9
j_gene: TRBJ1-5
abundance: once
d_gene: -

CDR3nt: TGCAGCGTAAGGACAGCCTACGAGCAGTACTTC
CDR3aa: CSVRTAYEQYF
v_gene: TRBV20-1
j_gene: TRBJ2-7
abundance: -
d_gene: -

CDR3nt: TGCAGCGTTAGCGGGGGGCGACCCTACAATGAGCAGTTCTTC
CDR3aa: CSVSGGRPYNEQFF
v_gene: TRBV29-1
j_gene: TRBJ2-1
abundance: many
d_gene: TRBD2

CDR3nt: TGTGCCAGCAGCTTCTACGGGTCACAGAGGACTGAAGCTTTCTTT
CDR3aa: CASSFYGSQRTEAFF
v_gene: TRBV7-2
j_gene: TRBJ1-1
abundance: few
d_gene: -

CDR3nt: TGCAGCGCCGGGACAGGGGCTAATTCACCCCTCCACTTT
CDR3aa: CSAGTGANSPLHF
v_gene: TRBV29-1
j_gene: TRBJ1-6
abundance: many
d_gene: TRBD1

CDR3nt: TGTGCCAGCAGATCACAGGGGGCAAATCAGCCCCAGCATTTT
CDR3aa: CASRSQGANQPQHF
v_gene: TRBV6-5
j_gene: TRBJ1-5
abundance: few
d_gene: TRBD1

CDR3nt: TGTGCCAGCAGGACGACAGGTCTCTATGGCTACACCTTC
CDR3aa: CASRTTGLYGYTF
v_gene: TRBV2
j_gene: TRBJ1-2
abundance: few
d_gene: -

CDR3nt: TGTGCCAGCATGTCAAGTGGGGTCTATTATGGCTACACCTTC
CDR3aa: CASMSSGVYYGYTF
v_gene: TRBV12-3/TRBV12-4
j_gene: TRBJ1-2
abundance: few
d_gene: -

CDR3nt: TGTGCTAGTGGTCCTAAATTGACAGGGAATAACTATGGCTACACCTTC
CDR3aa: CASGPKLTGNNYGYTF
v_gene: TRBV12-5
j_gene: TRBJ1-2
abundance: many
d_gene: TRBD1

CDR3nt: TGCAGCGTTGTGTCGGGGGGCGCGGGTATAGATACGCAGTATTTT
CDR3aa: CSVVSGGAGIDTQYF
v_gene: TRBV29-1
j_gene: TRBJ2-3
abundance: -
d_gene: -

CDR3nt: TGCAGCGGGAGGGGTCTCTCCTACGAGCAGTACTTC
CDR3aa: CSGRGLSYEQYF
v_gene: TRBV29-1
j_gene: TRBJ2-7
abundance: many
d_gene: -

CDR3nt: TGTGCCAGTAGTTCGCAGGGGACTGCAGGTGGGGAGCTGTTTTTT
CDR3aa: CASSSQGTAGGELFF
v_gene: TRBV19
j_gene: TRBJ2-2
abundance: -
d_gene: -